The 23 T cell receptor beta chains reported below all come from one sample, sequenced in a study of vaccination and CD4 T cells after COVID-19. No antigens are known for them. The treatment here: roughly 10-day PBMC culture with coronavirus spike peptide pools or control peptides (ViraFEST assay). The Oncomine TCR Beta short-read assay generated sequence data from the DNA of cultured CD4+ T cells. TCRdb reprocessed the PCR reads via MiXCR and lists one record per CDR3 protein. The data show roughly 4,000 distinct CDR3 sequences, 20% to 25% seen once. Sequenced sample: CD4+ T cells from blood, cultured in vitro. The receptors here all came from a human donor who had recovered from COVID-19.

This clonotype was observed a few times. This sequence joins TRBV29-1 and TRBJ1-4; D is unresolved. The CDR3 length is 12 residues. Germline CDR1 reads SQVTM; CDR2 reads ANQGSEA. V was pared by 4 bases and J by 7 bases, with 10 bases between. The CDR3: CSVAREGEKLFF. CDR3 nucleotide sequence: TGCAGCGTTGCAAGGGAAGGTGAAAAACTGTTTTTT.

By share of the sample, this clonotype is medium-sized. This chain uses TRBV20-1 with TRBJ1-1, with D possibly being TRBD1 (6 bases). V lost 2 bases to trimming and J lost 4 bases, with 14 bases between them. Germline CDR1 and CDR2: DFQATT and SNEGSKA (reference sequence). This CDR3 has 14 residues. In DNA, the CDR3 is TGCAGTGCTAGACGACAGGCAGGGAGCACTGAAGCTTTCTTT. Protein: CSARRQAGSTEAFF.

The CDR3 reads CASSSRLGNTEAFF. DNA for the CDR3: TGTGCCAGCAGTTCCCGACTGGGGAACACTGAAGCTTTCTTT. The V call is TRBV7-2, the J call TRBJ1-1; D remains unclear. Germline-derived CDR1 and CDR2 are SGHTA and FQGNSA. The CDR3 sequence is 14 residues long. V gave up 6 bases and J gave up 1 base, with 12 bases separating them.

The genes are TRBV6-5 and TRBJ2-1, with a tentative D call TRBD1 (5 bases). The V gene's germline CDR1 is MNHEY and CDR2 SVGAGI. The CDR3 totals 15 residues. Trimming left V 4 bases short and J 0 bases short, with 10 bases between. CDR3 sequence (DNA): TGTGCCAGCAGTTTCAGGGCCCTCTCCTACAATGAGCAGTTCTTC. Its protein is CASSFRALSYNEQFF.

This clonotype is labeled as medium-sized (0.01 to 0.1%). The chain is built from TRBV4-1 and TRBJ2-3; possible D gene TRBD2, 6 bases. Germline V gene sequence: CDR1 MGHRA, CDR2 YSYEKL. V was pared by 0 bases and J by 0 bases, with 13 bases between. CDR3 size: 17 residues. CDR3 in DNA: TGCGCCAGCAGCCAAGATTTGGGGACTTATAGCACAGATACGCAGTATTTT. This gives the protein CASSQDLGTYSTDTQYF.

With regard to this clonotype: At one boundary the junction diverges from the germline segment, which might be a read error. This chain joins TRBV7-3 and TRBJ2-1; 9 bases are shared with TRBD2. The CDR3 loop spans 15 amino acids. The germline V gene encodes CDR1 SGHTA and CDR2 FQGTGA. CDR3 nucleotide sequence: TGTGCCAGCAGCTTACCCATGGCGGGGGGGCCCCGGGGAGACTTC. Its translation: CASSLPMAGGPRGDF.

This chain uses TRBV11-2 with TRBJ2-1, with 15 bases lining up with TRBD2. The CDR3 covers 19 residues. Germline assignment: CDR1 SGHAT and CDR2 FQNNGV. After removal of 6 bases from V and 4 bases from J, the junction contained 13 bases not matched to a gene. The CDR3 bases are TGTGCCAGCAGTCCGACCGGGACTAGCGGGGGGCCTTCTTACAATGAGCAGTTCTTC. This encodes CASSPTGTSGGPSYNEQFF.

The chain is built from TRBV7-2 and TRBJ2-5; 9 bases line up with TRBD1. The CDR3 covers 16 residues. V gave up 8 bases and J gave up 4 bases; unmatched junction bases: 14. Germline V gene lookup returns CDR1 SGHTA and CDR2 FQGNSA. CDR3 DNA sequence: TGTGCCAGCTTATCGCAGGGACAGGGAAACGGAGAGACCCAGTACTTC. It is translated as CASLSQGQGNGETQYF. The variable domain in full, with the rest retrieved from reference TRBV7-2 and TRBJ2-5, is GAGVSQSPSNKVTEKGKDVELRCDPISGHTALYWYRQSLGQGLEFLIYFQGNSAPDKSGLPSDRFSAERTGGSVSTLTIQRTQQEDSAVYLCASLSQGQGNGETQYFGPGTRLLVL.

The sample holds a few counts of this clonotype. This chain links TRBV10-3 with TRBJ1-3; D is possibly TRBD1 (5 bases). Germline V gene data show CDR1 as ENHRY and CDR2 as SYGVKD. V was pared by 8 bases and J by 6 bases, with 14 bases between. The length of the CDR3 is 13 residues. CDR3 in amino acids: CAIGDPRENTIYF. The CDR3 DNA reads as TGTGCCATCGGGGACCCCCGGGAAAACACCATATATTTT.

The rearrangement links TRBV20-1 to TRBJ1-3, with D possibly being TRBD1 (6 bases). Looked up from germline, CDR1 is DFQATT and CDR2 is SNEGSKA (reference sequence). V gave up 0 bases and J gave up 8 bases, with 17 bases separating them. CDR3 length: 15 amino acids. The CDR3 region is CSARDPSQGRHTIYF. The CDR3 nucleotides read TGCAGTGCTAGAGATCCCTCACAGGGTAGACACACCATATATTTT.

This clonotype was seen only a few times. CDR3 residues: CASSELVKGRSEKLFF. The CDR3 region has the DNA TGTGCCAGCAGTGAATTGGTAAAGGGGAGGAGTGAAAAACTGTTTTTT. The chain couples TRBV25-1 to TRBJ1-4; maybe TRBD1 (5 bases). CDR3 length: 16 amino acids. Germline V gives CDR1 MGHDK, CDR2 SYGVNS. Between the trimmed V and J ends, which lost 1 base and 7 bases, there was a span of 16 bases.

The V call is TRBV18, the J call TRBJ1-6; D may be TRBD1 (6 bases). The V gene's germline CDR1 is KGHSH and CDR2 LQKENI. V gave up 0 bases and J gave up 3 bases, with 6 bases separating them. CDR3 size: 15 residues. CDR3 sequence (DNA): TGTGCCAGCTCACCACCGGGACACTATAATTCACCCCTCCACTTT. This translates into CASSPPGHYNSPLHF.

Concerning this clonotype: A read error may account for a junction end that differs from germline. This chain connects TRBV7-2 to TRBJ2-4; D gene unclear. Germline V gene lookup returns CDR1 SGHTA and CDR2 FQGNSA. The CDR3 has 12 amino acids. The CDR3 sequence: CASSFASNIQYF. In nucleotides, the CDR3 is TGTGCCAGCAGCTTCGCGAGTAACATTCAGTATTTC.

This clonotype rates as large. The CDR3 sequence: CASSEASLEWGRWDGYTF. Written as DNA, the CDR3 is TGTGCCAGCAGTGAAGCTTCACTCGAATGGGGGCGGTGGGATGGCTACACCTTC. This chain uses TRBV6-1 with TRBJ1-2; perhaps TRBD1 as D (6 bases). Per germline, CDR1 MNHNS and CDR2 SASEGT. V dropped 0 bases and J dropped 6 bases, with 23 bases sitting between them. CDR3 size: 18 residues.

This clonotype is categorized as medium-sized. V and J are TRBV30 and TRBJ1-1, with a tentative D call TRBD1 (6 bases). The CDR3 runs 13 residues. Between the trimmed V and J ends, which lost 2 bases and 10 bases, there was a span of 17 bases. Germline V gene lookup returns CDR1 GTSNPN and CDR2 SVGIG (reference sequence). The CDR3 loop reads CAWSPGHGWGAFF. Written as DNA, the CDR3 is TGTGCCTGGAGTCCGGGACACGGTTGGGGAGCTTTCTTT.

The chain is built from TRBV19 and TRBJ2-5; D possibly corresponds to TRBD2 (6 bases). The germline gives CDR1 LNHDA, CDR2 SQIVND (reference sequence). V was trimmed by 1 base and J by 4 bases, leaving 10 bases between them. The CDR3 is 14 residues long. The CDR3 loop reads CASSIAGGVETQYF. For the CDR3, the DNA is TGTGCCAGTAGTATAGCGGGCGGGGTAGAGACCCAGTACTTC.

This clonotype counts as medium-sized. V is TRBV2 and J is TRBJ2-1; 9 nucleotides align to TRBD2. The V segment lost 6 bases and the J segment 4 bases; nucleotides outside the gene matches: 13. The CDR3 has 17 amino acids. Germline values: CDR1 SNHLY, CDR2 FYNNEI. The CDR3 loop reads CASSPLSGGDLYNEQFF. CDR3 in DNA: TGTGCCAGCAGCCCCCTTAGCGGGGGCGACCTTTACAATGAGCAGTTCTTC.

This clonotype was observed a few times. This chain connects TRBV2 to TRBJ2-2; D is possibly TRBD1 or TRBD2 (6 bases each). This CDR3 has 15 amino acids. Germline V gene data show CDR1 as SNHLY and CDR2 as FYNNEI. With 2 bases removed from V and 7 bases from J, the gap between germline ends came to 14 bases. The chain's CDR3 is CASSEMRGAGGELFF. The CDR3 DNA is TGTGCCAGCAGTGAAATGAGGGGGGCAGGCGGGGAGCTGTTTTTT.

This chain joins TRBV10-3 and TRBJ2-5; D is uncertain. This CDR3 is 14 amino acids long. Trimming shortened V by 5 bases and J by 1 base, and 11 bases separated the two germline ends. Germline V gene lookup returns CDR1 ENHRY and CDR2 SYGVKD. CDR3 DNA: TGTGCCATCAGTTCTGACATTCTCCAAGAGACCCAGTACTTC. It yields the protein CAISSDILQETQYF.

The chain is built from TRBV30 and TRBJ1-5; D may be TRBD1 (6 bases). Per the germline V gene, CDR1 is GTSNPN and CDR2 is SVGIG (reference sequence). The CDR3 runs to 16 residues. Trimming pared 3 bases from V and 0 bases from J, leaving 15 bases between. CDR3 amino acids: CAWSSDRTLSNQPQHF. CDR3 in DNA: TGTGCCTGGAGCTCGGACAGAACACTTAGCAATCAGCCCCAGCATTTT.

The chain carries TRBV5-1 and TRBJ1-1; no clear D. In germline, CDR1 is SGHRS, CDR2 YFSETQ. This CDR3 has 13 amino acids. The V end was cut by 0 bases, the J end by 6 bases, with 9 bases between. The CDR3 region is CASSLDQDAEAFF. CDR3 DNA sequence: TGCGCCAGCAGCTTGGACCAGGACGCTGAAGCTTTCTTT.

This chain connects TRBV12-3 or TRBV12-4 to TRBJ1-2; the match to TRBD1 covers 8 bases. The CDR3 is 13 residues long. Losses at the gene ends were 7 bases for V and 9 bases for J; bases not matched to a gene: 10. The CDR3 nucleotides are TGTGCCAGCAAACAGGGGGGGGGTAGTAGCTACACCTTC. It is translated as CASKQGGGSSYTF.

This clonotype was counted between two and nine times. The genes are TRBV4-1 and TRBJ1-1; 7 nucleotides match TRBD1. Germline CDR1 and CDR2: MGHRA and YSYEKL. J gave up 7 bases and V 0 bases, and 11 bases lay outside the gene matches. The CDR3 length is 16 residues. The CDR3 region has the DNA TGCGCCAGCAGCCAAGAAGACTGGGTACAGGGGAGTGAAGCTTTCTTT. This gives the protein CASSQEDWVQGSEAFF.